This entry describes one TCR beta chain. Its antigen is currently unknown. These data are taken from a study of human T cells and chemical hapten exposure. For the study at large: Patients additionally received therapeutic doses of diphenylcyclopropenone on the scalp once a week, and this continued throughout the roughly 26-week study. Slight differences in pooled library volume were the main source of varying TCR yields across samples.

Each CDR3 protein is one row after TCRdb ran MiXCR on the RACE reads. The sample shows about 140,000 distinct CDR3 sequences, approximately 10% of them seen only once. Germline V CDR1 and CDR2: SGHNT, YENEEA. J lost 3 bases, V lost 1 base, and 4 bases had no gene match. This CDR3 contains 15 residues. The study, taken as a whole, reports: TCRs at a frequency above 1 in 1000 stayed unchanged with DPC sensitization.

Described time point: patch test 2, 6 weeks after DPC sensitization. Treatment noted: therapeutic diphenylcyclopropenone sensitization with weekly scalp DPC. The rearrangement joins TRBV11-3 to TRBJ2-5, with 8 bases aligning to TRBD1. Sequenced material: whole blood, taken in connection with sensitization to the hapten diphenylcyclopropenone (DPC). The TCR sequence derives from a woman in her fifties or sixties with alopecia areata. Some clones in this sample may be carry-over from other donors' samples. CDR3 bases: TGTGCCAGCAGCTTAGGTCAGGGGGCAGAAGAGACCCAGTACTTC. This gives the protein CASSLGQGAEETQYF.